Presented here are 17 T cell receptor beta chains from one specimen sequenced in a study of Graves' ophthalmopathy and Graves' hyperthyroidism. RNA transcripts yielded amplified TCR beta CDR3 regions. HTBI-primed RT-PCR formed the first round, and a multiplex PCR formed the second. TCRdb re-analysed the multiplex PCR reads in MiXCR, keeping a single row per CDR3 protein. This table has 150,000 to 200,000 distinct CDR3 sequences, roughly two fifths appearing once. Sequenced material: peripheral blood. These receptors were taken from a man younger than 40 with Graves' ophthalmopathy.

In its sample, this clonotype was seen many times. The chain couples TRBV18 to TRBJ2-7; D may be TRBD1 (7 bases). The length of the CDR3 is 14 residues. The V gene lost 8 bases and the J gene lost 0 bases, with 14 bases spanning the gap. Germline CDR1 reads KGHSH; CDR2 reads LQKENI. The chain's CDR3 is CASGGGQVSYEQYF. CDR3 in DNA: TGTGCCAGCGGAGGGGGCCAAGTCTCCTACGAGCAGTACTTC. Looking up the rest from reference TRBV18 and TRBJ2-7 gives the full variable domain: NAGVMQNPRHLVRRRGQEARLRCSPMKGHSHVYWYRQLPEEGLKFMVYLQKENIIDESGMPKERFSAEFPKEGPSILRIQQVVRGDSAAYFCASGGGQVSYEQYFGPGTRLTVT.

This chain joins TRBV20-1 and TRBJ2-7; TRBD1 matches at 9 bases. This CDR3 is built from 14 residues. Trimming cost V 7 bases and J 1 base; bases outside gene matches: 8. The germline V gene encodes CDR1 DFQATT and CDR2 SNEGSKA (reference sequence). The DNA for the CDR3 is TGCAGTGTCCTACGGGACAGGGAATCCTACGAGCAGTACTTC. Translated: CSVLRDRESYEQYF.

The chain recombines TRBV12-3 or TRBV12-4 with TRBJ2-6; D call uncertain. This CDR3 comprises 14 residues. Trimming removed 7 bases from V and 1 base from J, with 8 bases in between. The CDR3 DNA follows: TGTGCCAGCATCTCGCAGTCTGGGGCCAACGTCCTGACTTTC. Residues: CASISQSGANVLTF.

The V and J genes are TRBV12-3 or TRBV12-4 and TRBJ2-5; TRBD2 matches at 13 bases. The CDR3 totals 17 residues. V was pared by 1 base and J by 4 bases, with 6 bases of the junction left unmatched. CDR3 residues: CASSLVGLAGDGETQYF. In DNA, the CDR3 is TGTGCCAGCAGTTTAGTCGGACTAGCGGGAGACGGAGAGACCCAGTACTTC.

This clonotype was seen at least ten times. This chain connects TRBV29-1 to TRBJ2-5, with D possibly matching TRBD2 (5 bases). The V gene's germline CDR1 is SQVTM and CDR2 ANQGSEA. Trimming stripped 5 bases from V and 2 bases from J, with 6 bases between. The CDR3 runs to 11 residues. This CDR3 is CSVSGQETQYF. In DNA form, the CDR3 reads TGCAGCGTTAGCGGACAAGAGACCCAGTACTTC.

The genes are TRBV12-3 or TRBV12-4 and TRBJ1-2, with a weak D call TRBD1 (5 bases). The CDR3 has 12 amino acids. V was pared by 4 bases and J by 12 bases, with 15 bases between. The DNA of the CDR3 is TGTGCCAGCAGTTCTACAGGAACCAGGGACACCTTC. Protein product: CASSSTGTRDTF.

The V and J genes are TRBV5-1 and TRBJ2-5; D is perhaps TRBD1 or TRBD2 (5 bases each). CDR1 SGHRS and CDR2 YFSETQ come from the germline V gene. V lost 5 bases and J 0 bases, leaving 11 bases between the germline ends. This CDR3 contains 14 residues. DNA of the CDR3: TGCGCCAGCAGACACGGGACGGACCAAGAGACCCAGTACTTC. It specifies CASRHGTDQETQYF.

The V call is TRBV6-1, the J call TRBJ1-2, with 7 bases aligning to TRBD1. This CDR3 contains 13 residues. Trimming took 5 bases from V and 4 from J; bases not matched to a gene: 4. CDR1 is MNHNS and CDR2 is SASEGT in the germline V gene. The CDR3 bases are TGTGCCAGCAGTAAGACAGGGCCCTATGGCTACACCTTC. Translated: CASSKTGPYGYTF.

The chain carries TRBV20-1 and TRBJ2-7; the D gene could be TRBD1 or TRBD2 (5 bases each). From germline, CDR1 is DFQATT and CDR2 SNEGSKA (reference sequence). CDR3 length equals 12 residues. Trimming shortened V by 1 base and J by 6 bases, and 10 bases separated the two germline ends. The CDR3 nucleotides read TGCAGTGCTAGAGCCCTGGGACGCGAGCAGTACTTC. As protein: CSARALGREQYF.

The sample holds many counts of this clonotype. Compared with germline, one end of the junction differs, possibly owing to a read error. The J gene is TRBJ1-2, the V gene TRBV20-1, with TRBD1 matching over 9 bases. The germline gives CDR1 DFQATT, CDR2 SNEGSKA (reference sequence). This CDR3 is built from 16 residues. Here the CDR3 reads CSAGDILTGGAGGYTF. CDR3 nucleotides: TGCAGTGCTGGAGATATACTAACAGGGGGCGCGGGAGGCTACACCTTC.

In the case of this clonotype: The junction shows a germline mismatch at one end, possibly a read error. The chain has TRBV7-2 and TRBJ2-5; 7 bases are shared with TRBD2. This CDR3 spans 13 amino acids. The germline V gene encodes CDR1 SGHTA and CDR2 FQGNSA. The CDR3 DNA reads TGTGCCAGCAGCCCCGGTTTAGGGAGGGCCCCTAAATTC. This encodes CASSPGLGRAPKF.

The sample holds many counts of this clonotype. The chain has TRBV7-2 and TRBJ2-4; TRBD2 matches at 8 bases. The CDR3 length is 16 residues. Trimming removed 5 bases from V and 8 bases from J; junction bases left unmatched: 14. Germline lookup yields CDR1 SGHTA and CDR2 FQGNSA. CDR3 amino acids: CASSPSRTSLRDIQYF. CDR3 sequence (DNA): TGTGCCAGCAGCCCCAGCCGGACTAGCCTCAGAGACATTCAGTACTTC.

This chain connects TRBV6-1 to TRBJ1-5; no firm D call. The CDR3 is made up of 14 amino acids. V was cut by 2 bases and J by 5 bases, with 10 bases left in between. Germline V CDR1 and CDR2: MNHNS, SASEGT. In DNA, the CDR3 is TGTGCCAGCAGTGAATCGAGACCCCATCAGCCCCAGCATTTT. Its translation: CASSESRPHQPQHF.

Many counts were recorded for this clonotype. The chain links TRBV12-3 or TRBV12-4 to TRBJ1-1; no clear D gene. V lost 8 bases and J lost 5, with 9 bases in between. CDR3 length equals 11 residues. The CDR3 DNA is TGTGCCAGCCTCCCCGGAACTGAAGCTTTCTTT. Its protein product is CASLPGTEAFF.

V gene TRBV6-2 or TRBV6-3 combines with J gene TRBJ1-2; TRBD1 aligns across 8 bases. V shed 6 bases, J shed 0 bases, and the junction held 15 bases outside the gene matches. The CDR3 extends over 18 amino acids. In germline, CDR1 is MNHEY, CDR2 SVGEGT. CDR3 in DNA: TGTGCCAGCAGCTATGGAGGAGCGAGACAGGGGTCTAACTATGGCTACACCTTC. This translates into CASSYGGARQGSNYGYTF.

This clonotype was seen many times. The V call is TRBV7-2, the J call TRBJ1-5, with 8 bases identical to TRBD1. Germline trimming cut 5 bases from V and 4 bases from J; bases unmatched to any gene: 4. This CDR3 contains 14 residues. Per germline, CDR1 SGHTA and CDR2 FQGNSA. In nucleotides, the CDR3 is TGTGCCAGCAGCCAGGACAGGGATAATCAGCCCCAGCATTTT. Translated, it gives CASSQDRDNQPQHF. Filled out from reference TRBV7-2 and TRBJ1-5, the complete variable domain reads GAGVSQSPSNKVTEKGKDVELRCDPISGHTALYWYRQSLGQGLEFLIYFQGNSAPDKSGLPSDRFSAERTGGSVSTLTIQRTQQEDSAVYLCASSQDRDNQPQHFGDGTRLSIL.

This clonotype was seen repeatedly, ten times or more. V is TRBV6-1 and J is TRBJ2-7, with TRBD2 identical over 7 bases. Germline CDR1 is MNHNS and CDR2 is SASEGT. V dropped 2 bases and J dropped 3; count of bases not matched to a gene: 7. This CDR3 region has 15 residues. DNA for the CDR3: TGTGCCAGCAGTGAAAGGGAGGGCCACTTCTACGAGCAGTACTTC. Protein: CASSEREGHFYEQYF.